The present TCR beta chain was sequenced within a study of CD8 T cells in Susac syndrome. Sequencing of TCR beta drew on CD8+ and CD4+ T cells from blood. It was treatment-naive patients with stable or active relapsing-remitting disease who made up the multiple sclerosis controls. Negative magnetic isolation gave CD8+ and CD4+ cells; FACS enriched CD8+ TEMRA. The RNA input was roughly 0.5 to 1 ug, and it was reverse transcribed with random hexamers. The method of amplification for TCR beta CDR3 was immunoSEQ multiplex PCR, covering 54 Vbeta and 13 Jbeta. TCRdb re-called the immunoSEQ multiplex PCR reads through MiXCR, storing one row per CDR3 protein. The repertoire consists of roughly 150,000 distinct CDR3 sequences, with around 96% occurring once and the leading ten covering about 0.21%. CDR3 length: 15 amino acids. The V end lost 4 bases, the J end lost 3 bases, and 17 bases lay between the germline ends. Germline CDR1 and CDR2: SGHRS and YFSETQ.

The receptor's source is a human donor with multiple sclerosis. The chain has TRBV5-1 and TRBJ2-7, with D perhaps TRBD1 or TRBD2 (5 bases each). Specimen: CD8+ T cells from PBMCs. The CDR3 protein is CASSVPGPLIYEQYF. CDR3 DNA: TGCGCCAGCAGCGTACCGGGACCGTTAATCTACGAGCAGTACTTC.